The 26 T cell receptor beta chains reported below all come from one sample, sequenced in a study of CD8 T cells in Susac syndrome (dated by TCRdb to the late 2010s). The library was prepared using the immunoSEQ multiplex PCR assay. RNA was extracted using the RNeasy kit, and roughly 0.5 to 1 ug of the RNA was reverse transcribed with random hexamers. TCRdb reprocessed the public reads (quality trimming at Q25 with fastp, clone calling with MiXCR) and kept in-frame beta chains. Rows matching on CDR3 protein sequence are summarized as one entry with the most common DNA and genes. The sample records some 160,000 distinct CDR3 sequences, 90% to 95% of which are singletons. The top ten clones comprise over 0.095% of the sample. Source material: CD4+ T cells from PBMCs. The receptors were gathered from a human donor with Susac syndrome.

V usage is TRBV30 and J usage is TRBJ1-6; a possible D gene is TRBD1 (5 bases). V was trimmed by 4 bases and J by 8 bases, leaving 12 bases between them. The CDR3 sequence is 13 residues long. Germline CDR1 GTSNPN, CDR2 SVGIG (reference sequence). In nucleotides, the CDR3 is TGTGCCTGGAACCGGGACGAGGATTCACCCCTCCACTTT. It is translated as CAWNRDEDSPLHF.

In its sample, this clonotype was seen once. The V and J genes are TRBV15 and TRBJ1-5; D not resolved. Germline CDR1 is LNHNV and CDR2 is YYDKDF (reference sequence). CDR3 length: 11 amino acids. V lost 8 bases and J 1 base, leaving 3 bases between the germline ends. The CDR3 coding sequence is TGTGCCACCGGGAGCAATCAGCCCCAGCATTTT. It encodes CATGSNQPQHF.

V is TRBV6-2 or TRBV6-3 and J is TRBJ2-4, with D hard to call. The CDR3 has 14 residues. The V gene lost 4 bases and the J gene lost 4 bases, with 11 bases spanning the gap. Germline values: CDR1 MNHEY, CDR2 SVGEGT. The CDR3 region is CASSLFQDKNIQYF. CDR3 nucleotides: TGTGCCAGCAGTTTATTCCAGGATAAAAACATTCAGTACTTC.

The rearrangement uses TRBV5-1 and TRBJ2-5, with TRBD1 identical over 11 bases. The J call may not be correct, given that the DNA end is closer to TRBJ2-1. Germline V lookup: CDR1 SGHRS, CDR2 YFSETQ. The CDR3 covers 12 residues. CDR3 nucleotide sequence: TGCGCCAGCACCCTGGACAGGGGGCCCCAGTTCTTC. This encodes CASTLDRGPQFF.

The chain recombines TRBV3-1 with TRBJ2-1; D is unresolved. V lost 1 base to trimming and J lost 5 bases, with 12 bases between them. Per the germline V gene, CDR1 is LGHDT and CDR2 is YNNKEL (reference sequence). This CDR3 has 15 residues. The CDR3 nucleotides read TGTGCCAGCAGCCAAGGCAAGCGCGTGAACAATGAGCAGTTCTTC. Encoded protein: CASSQGKRVNNEQFF.

This rearrangement joins TRBV2 to TRBJ1-2, with a weak D call TRBD1 (5 bases). The germline CDR1 and CDR2 sequences are SNHLY and FYNNEI. This CDR3 has 14 amino acids. The ends were cut back, 6 bases at V and 3 bases at J, with 14 bases in the middle. In DNA form, the CDR3 reads TGTGCCAGCAGGGGCGACAGCTACTACTATGGCTACACCTTC. Translating gives CASRGDSYYYGYTF.

This rearrangement joins TRBV7-2 to TRBJ1-1; unclear D gene. Germline V gene sequence: CDR1 SGHTA, CDR2 FQGNSA. This CDR3 is 18 amino acids long. Trimming took 6 bases from V and 0 from J, leaving 23 bases between them. The CDR3 DNA sequence: TGTGCCAGCAGGAAGAGCGGGTGGCGTTCGGGAATGAACACTGAAGCTTTCTTT. Translation gives CASRKSGWRSGMNTEAFF.

The J gene is TRBJ1-5, the V gene TRBV30; 8 bases are shared with TRBD1. This CDR3 is built from 13 residues. V trimming: 3 bases; J trimming: 5 bases; junction bases outside the gene matches: 3. Per the germline V gene, CDR1 is GTSNPN and CDR2 is SVGIG (reference sequence). The CDR3 DNA sequence: TGTGCCTGGAGCAGGGGGCCTGATCAGCCCCAGCATTTT. This sequence encodes CAWSRGPDQPQHF.

The CDR3 sequence is CASSSWTVTYEQYF. CDR3 coding DNA: TGTGCCAGCAGTTCCTGGACAGTAACCTACGAGCAGTACTTC. J is TRBJ2-7 and V is TRBV12-3 or TRBV12-4; D may be TRBD1 (6 bases). The CDR3 loop spans 14 amino acids. Trimming left V 4 bases short and J 2 bases short, with 12 bases between.

This chain uses TRBV5-1 with TRBJ2-4, with TRBD2 matching 7 bases. Trimming cost V 5 bases and J 4 bases; bases outside gene matches: 6. The CDR3 runs 14 residues. Germline CDR1 is SGHRS and CDR2 is YFSETQ. CDR3 nucleotides: TGCGCCAGCAGTACCGGGACTACGAAAAACATTCAGTACTTC. This translates into CASSTGTTKNIQYF.

The chain couples TRBV6-2 or TRBV6-3 to TRBJ2-1; 11 bases are a match to TRBD2. The V gene's germline CDR1 is MNHEY and CDR2 SVGEGT. The CDR3 consists of 17 residues. J gave up 2 bases and V 5 bases, and 8 bases lay outside the gene matches. In nucleotides, the CDR3 is TGTGCCAGCAGTAAGAGACTAGCGGGGCGAGCCTACAATGAGCAGTTCTTC. Its protein is CASSKRLAGRAYNEQFF.

The chain carries TRBV9 and TRBJ2-7, with 10 positions matching TRBD2. In germline, CDR1 is SGDLS, CDR2 YYNGEE. There are 13 residues in the CDR3. V lost 7 bases to trimming and J lost 5 bases; unmatched junction nucleotides: 6. The CDR3 DNA follows: TGTGCCAGCGCTAGCGGGGGAGGCGACGAGCAGTACTTC. Protein: CASASGGGDEQYF.

The gene calls are TRBV14 and TRBJ1-2; D is ambiguous. This CDR3 comprises 16 residues. The V gene lost 0 bases and the J gene lost 6 bases, with 17 bases spanning the gap. From germline, CDR1 is SGHDN and CDR2 FVKESK. CDR3 sequence reads: CASSQDPGRIINGYTF. The CDR3 bases are TGTGCCAGCAGCCAAGATCCGGGCAGAATTATCAATGGCTACACCTTC.

The chain has TRBV6-1 and TRBJ1-2; 10 bases fit TRBD1. The ends lost 7 bases at V and 5 bases at J; junction bases unmatched: 22. CDR3 length: 19 amino acids. Germline lookup yields CDR1 MNHNS and CDR2 SASEGT. The CDR3 region has the DNA TGTGCCAGCACCTCCTCCGTCCCGGGACAGGGACAGGGGCGATATGGCTACACCTTC. Translated, it gives CASTSSVPGQGQGRYGYTF.

J is TRBJ2-1 and V is TRBV23-1; 8 nucleotides match TRBD1. TRBV23-1 qualifies as an ORF whose function is uncertain. V shed 8 bases, J shed 7 bases, and the junction held 13 bases outside the gene matches. The CDR3 has 15 amino acids. The CDR3 coding sequence is TGCGCCAGCCCCGAGGACAGGGAAATGGAAAATGAGCAGTTCTTC. It specifies CASPEDREMENEQFF.

V gene TRBV15 combines with J gene TRBJ2-1; TRBD2 agrees at 10 bases. CDR3 length: 17 residues. Germline V gene data show CDR1 as LNHNV and CDR2 as YYDKDF (reference sequence). V dropped 2 bases and J dropped 5; count of bases not matched to a gene: 9. The CDR3 loop reads CATSRPRVGTSDNEQFF. The CDR3 nucleotides read TGTGCCACCAGCAGACCCCGGGTCGGGACTAGCGACAATGAGCAGTTCTTC. Using reference TRBV15 and TRBJ2-1 for the parts outside the CDR3, the full variable domain is DAMVIQNPRYQVTQFGKPVTLSCSQTLNHNVMYWYQQKSSQAPKLLFHYYDKDFNNEADTPDNFQSRRPNTSFCFLDIRSPGLGDTAMYLCATSRPRVGTSDNEQFFGPGTRLTVL.

The rearrangement uses TRBV2 and TRBJ1-2; D perhaps matches TRBD1 (5 bases). V was pared by 4 bases and J by 2 bases, with 8 bases between. The CDR3 has 13 amino acids. Per the germline V gene, CDR1 is SNHLY and CDR2 is FYNNEI. DNA for the CDR3: TGTGCCAGCAGTGTTTCAGGGAACTATGGCTACACCTTC. This sequence encodes CASSVSGNYGYTF.

This clonotype was seen more than once but under ten times. The chain is built from TRBV2 and TRBJ2-5, with D perhaps matching TRBD2 (6 bases). Trimming took 5 bases from V and 4 from J, leaving 11 bases between them. CDR3 length equals 13 residues. Looked up from germline, CDR1 is SNHLY and CDR2 is FYNNEI. CDR3 bases: TGTGCCAGCAGTTCCCGGGGAGGAGAGACCCAGTACTTC. Its translation: CASSSRGGETQYF.

V is TRBV3-1 and J is TRBJ2-2; possibly TRBD2 for D (6 bases). The germline V gene encodes CDR1 LGHDT and CDR2 YNNKEL (reference sequence). Trimming took off 0 bases at V and 4 bases at J, with 12 bases between the two ends. There are 16 residues in the CDR3. CDR3 coding DNA: TGTGCCAGCAGCCAAGAACGAACTAGCTTCACCGGGGAGCTGTTTTTT. Residues: CASSQERTSFTGELFF.

The rearrangement joins TRBV12-3 or TRBV12-4 to TRBJ1-6; 9 bases are shared with TRBD1. The V segment lost 4 bases and the J segment 16 bases; nucleotides outside the gene matches: 2. This CDR3 contains 11 residues. The CDR3 DNA reads TGTGCCAGCAGTTCGGACAGGGGTCTCCACTTT. Translating gives CASSSDRGLHF.

This clonotype has only one observation. The genes are TRBV9 and TRBJ1-1; no clear D gene. CDR3 length: 23 residues. CDR1 is SGDLS and CDR2 is YYNGEE in the germline V gene. V lost 0 bases, J lost 1 base, and 34 bases lay in between. CDR3 sequence: CASSVGLGESWALRYGQNTEAFF. CDR3 DNA sequence: TGTGCCAGCAGCGTAGGGTTGGGAGAGTCGTGGGCGCTTCGATATGGGCAGAACACTGAAGCTTTCTTT.

This chain links TRBV30 with TRBJ2-3; D call uncertain. The CDR3 consists of 13 residues. Germline loops: CDR1 GTSNPN, CDR2 SVGIG (reference sequence). V lost 0 bases, J lost 4 bases, and 8 bases lay in between. The CDR3 protein is CAWSVSSADTQYF. The DNA for the CDR3 is TGTGCCTGGAGTGTATCCTCCGCAGATACGCAGTATTTT.

This rearrangement joins TRBV5-1 to TRBJ1-3; D perhaps matches TRBD1 (5 bases). The germline CDR1 and CDR2 sequences are SGHRS and YFSETQ. The V gene lost 7 bases and the J gene lost 0 bases, with 11 bases spanning the gap. CDR3 size: 14 residues. The CDR3 loop reads CASGDRGSGNTIYF. The DNA for the CDR3 is TGCGCCAGCGGCGACAGAGGCTCTGGAAACACCATATATTTT.

This sequence joins TRBV29-1 and TRBJ2-3, with 13 bases aligning to TRBD2. J lost 3 bases, V lost 7 bases, and 7 bases had no gene match. This CDR3 comprises 15 residues. Germline CDR1 reads SQVTM; CDR2 reads ANQGSEA. CDR3 bases: TGCAGCGCCCTGGGACTAGCGGGGTCTACAGATACGCAGTATTTT. As protein: CSALGLAGSTDTQYF.

The chain has TRBV11-2 and TRBJ2-3, with 10 bases aligning to TRBD2. Germline CDR1 is SGHAT and CDR2 is FQNNGV. Trimming at V came to 5 bases and at J to 4 bases, leaving 6 bases not matched to a gene. This CDR3 is built from 15 residues. CDR3 region: CASSASGGGADTQYF. DNA of the CDR3: TGTGCCAGCAGCGCAAGCGGGGGGGGCGCAGATACGCAGTATTTT.

The rearrangement links TRBV2 to TRBJ2-5; 8 positions agree with TRBD1. V was clipped by 4 bases and J by 5 bases; unmatched bases: 3. The CDR3 has 13 residues. Germline V gives CDR1 SNHLY, CDR2 FYNNEI. The CDR3 reads CASSGPGGETQYF. Written as DNA, the CDR3 is TGTGCCAGCAGTGGGCCAGGGGGCGAGACCCAGTACTTC. Full variable domain (remainder filled in from reference TRBV2 and TRBJ2-5): EPEVTQTPSHQVTQMGQEVILRCVPISNHLYFYWYRQILGQKVEFLVSFYNNEISEKSEIFDDQFSVERPDGSNFTLKIRSTKLEDSAMYFCASSGPGGETQYFGPGTRLLVL.